A selection of T cell receptor beta chains follows, all from one sample in a study of CD8 T cells in Susac syndrome. MiXCR, run by TCRdb on the immunoSEQ multiplex PCR reads, gives a single entry per CDR3 protein. The repertoire consists of about 300,000 distinct CDR3 sequences, with around nine tenths occurring once and the leading ten covering more than 0.15%. Sequenced material: CD8+ T cells from PBMCs. These receptors were taken from a human donor with multiple sclerosis. Both conserved end residues are part of each CDR3. The D gene is left open where the match is weak. The size field is filled for only some rows; it gives once, few, many or a size class.

>TRBD2|TRBV11-2|TRBJ2-1|NA
CASSLVGGWDNEQFF
TGTGCCAGCAGCTTGGTCGGGGGGTGGGACAATGAGCAGTTCTTC
>NA|TRBV19|TRBJ1-6|NA
CASSPGSSPLHF
TGTGCCAGTAGTCCGGGGTCATCACCCCTCCACTTT
>TRBD2|TRBV7-9|TRBJ2-1|NA
CASSLLSGGPEQFF
TGTGCCAGCAGCTTATTATCGGGGGGGCCTGAGCAGTTCTTC
>NA|TRBV27|TRBJ2-3|NA
CASSPQSGGPSTDTQYF
TGTGCCAGCAGTCCCCAAAGTGGGGGACCAAGCACAGATACGCAGTATTTT
>NA|TRBV4-2|TRBJ2-7|NA
CASSQEGQEASSYEQYF
TGTGCCAGCAGCCAAGAGGGCCAGGAGGCAAGCTCCTACGAGCAGTACTTC
>NA|TRBV15|TRBJ2-2|NA
CATGRRGSEGVGELFF
TGTGCCACCGGCAGAAGGGGAAGCGAGGGGGTCGGGGAGCTGTTTTTT
>TRBD2|TRBV7-2|TRBJ2-1|few
CASSPGTSGGSSYNEQFF
TGTGCCAGCAGCCCCGGGACTAGCGGGGGGAGCTCCTACAATGAGCAGTTCTTC
>NA|TRBV29-1|TRBJ2-2|NA
CSVVDGTRYTGELFF
TGCAGCGTCGTTGACGGGACAAGATACACCGGGGAGCTGTTTTTT
>TRBD2|TRBV7-8|TRBJ2-3|NA
CASSSLAGGADTQYF
TGTGCCAGCAGCTCGCTGGCGGGAGGGGCAGATACGCAGTATTTT
>TRBD1|TRBV29-1|TRBJ2-7|NA
CSVEIRGRFYEQYF
TGCAGCGTTGAGATCAGGGGGCGCTTTTACGAGCAGTACTTC
>NA|TRBV15|TRBJ1-5|NA
CATSRTKDPMDQPQHF
TGTGCCACCAGCAGGACGAAGGACCCAATGGACCAGCCCCAGCATTTT
>NA|TRBV7-9|TRBJ2-3|NA
CASSLEGGFTDTQYF
TGTGCCAGCAGCTTAGAAGGGGGATTCACAGATACGCAGTATTTT
>NA|TRBV12-3/TRBV12-4|TRBJ1-5|NA
CASSVIGGNQPQHF
TGTGCCAGTTCGGTGATCGGAGGCAATCAGCCCCAGCATTTT
>TRBD1|TRBV11-3|TRBJ1-3|NA
CASSLMTGAGNTIYF
TGTGCCAGCAGCTTAATGACAGGGGCTGGAAACACCATATATTTT
>TRBD1|TRBV7-3|TRBJ2-7|NA
CATATGPTYEQYF
TGTGCCACTGCGACAGGGCCAACCTACGAGCAGTACTTC
>TRBD1|TRBV28|TRBJ2-5|NA
CASSSTGGIETQYF
TGTGCCAGCAGTTCGACAGGGGGCATAGAGACCCAGTACTTC
>TRBD2|TRBV2|TRBJ2-3|NA
CASRGTSGSVDTQYF
TGTGCCAGCAGGGGGACTAGCGGGAGTGTAGATACGCAGTATTTT
>NA|TRBV30|TRBJ2-7|NA
CAWSVSQEQFFGSYEQYF
TGTGCCTGGAGTGTAAGCCAGGAGCAGTTTTTCGGTTCCTACGAGCAGTACTTC
>NA|TRBV6-1|TRBJ1-5|NA
CASSLAQGIGNQPQHF
TGTGCCAGCAGTCTAGCGCAGGGTATAGGCAATCAGCCCCAGCATTTT
>TRBD2|TRBV3-1|TRBJ2-7|NA
CASSSTGLAGEGSYEQYF
TGTGCCAGCAGCTCGACGGGGCTAGCGGGAGAGGGCTCCTACGAGCAGTACTTC
>NA|TRBV15|TRBJ1-5|NA
CATSRQDSNQPQHF
TGTGCCACCAGCAGACAGGATAGCAATCAGCCCCAGCATTTT
>NA|TRBV6-5|TRBJ1-5|NA
CASSYGAVGGNQPQHF
TGTGCCAGCAGTTACGGGGCAGTGGGGGGCAATCAGCCCCAGCATTTT
>NA|TRBV27|TRBJ1-2|NA
CASSLSMTKHGYTF
TGTGCCAGCAGTTTATCCATGACAAAACATGGCTACACCTTC
>NA|TRBV12-3/TRBV12-4|TRBJ2-6|NA
CASNSGGPSGANVLTF
TGTGCCAGCAACTCCGGTGGCCCCTCTGGGGCCAACGTCCTGACTTTC
>NA|TRBV10-3|TRBJ2-7|NA
CAISQRGEQYF
TGTGCCATCAGCCAAAGGGGAGAGCAGTACTTC
>NA|TRBV27|TRBJ2-1|NA
CASSLSPWHEQFF
TGTGCCAGCAGTTTATCTCCATGGCATGAGCAGTTCTTC
>TRBD1|TRBV7-8|TRBJ1-5|NA
CASSNLTGRGNQPQHF
TGTGCCAGCAGCAACCTGACAGGGCGTGGCAATCAGCCCCAGCATTTT